This T cell receptor beta chain is drawn from a study of CXCR3-negative and CXCR3-positive naive CD8 T cells. As concerns this clonotype: Its antigen is unknown.

The sorting of each CD8+ T cell subset was done in triplicate, at some 300,000 cells each. The study made its TRB cDNA libraries by 5' RACE, adding UMI labels. TCRdb re-called the 5' RACE reads and shows each CDR3 protein once, DNA omitted. The sample totals about 150,000 distinct CDR3 sequences; its top ten clones hold approximately 0.46%. Study observations and caveats: Higher TRB CDR3 hydrophobicity marked CXCR3-positive naive cells relative to CXCR3-negative naive cells.

CDR3 length: 16 residues. Per germline, CDR1 SEHNR and CDR2 FQNEAQ (reference sequence). V gene TRBV7-9 combines with J gene TRBJ1-6; TCRdb proposes TRBD1, but this gene call is untestable without DNA. What was sequenced was naive CXCR3+ CD8+ T cells from blood. The subset is: CD45RO-CCR7+CD27+CD95- naive CD8+ T cells expressing CXCR3 (TNR3+). The receptor was isolated from a human donor in good health. Some clones in this sample may be carry-over from other donors' samples. The CDR3: CASSAIGRTASSPLHF.